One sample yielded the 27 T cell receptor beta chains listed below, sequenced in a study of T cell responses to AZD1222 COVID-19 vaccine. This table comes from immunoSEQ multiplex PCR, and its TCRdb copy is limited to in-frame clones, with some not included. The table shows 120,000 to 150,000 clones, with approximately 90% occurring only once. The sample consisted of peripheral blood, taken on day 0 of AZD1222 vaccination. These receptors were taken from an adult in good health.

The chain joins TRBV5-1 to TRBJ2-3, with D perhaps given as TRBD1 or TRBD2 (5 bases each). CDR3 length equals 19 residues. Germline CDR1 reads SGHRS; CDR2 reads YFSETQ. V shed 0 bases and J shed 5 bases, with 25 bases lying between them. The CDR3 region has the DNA TGCGCCAGCAGCTTGGCTCGGACGGGGCCCAAAGCGGTCCAAGATACGCAGTATTTT. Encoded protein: CASSLARTGPKAVQDTQYF.

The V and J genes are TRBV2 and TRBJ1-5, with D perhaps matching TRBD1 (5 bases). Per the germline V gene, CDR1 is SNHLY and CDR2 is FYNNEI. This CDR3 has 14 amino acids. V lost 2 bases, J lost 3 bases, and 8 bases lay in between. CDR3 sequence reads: CASSEMGDNQPQHF. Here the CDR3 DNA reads TGTGCCAGCAGTGAAATGGGGGACAATCAGCCCCAGCATTTT.

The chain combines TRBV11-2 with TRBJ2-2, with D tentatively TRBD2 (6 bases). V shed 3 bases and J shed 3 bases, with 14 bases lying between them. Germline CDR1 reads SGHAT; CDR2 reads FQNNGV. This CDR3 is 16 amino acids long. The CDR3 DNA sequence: TGTGCCAGCAGCTTGGACCGGGGGAAGTACACCGGGGAGCTGTTTTTT. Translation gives CASSLDRGKYTGELFF.

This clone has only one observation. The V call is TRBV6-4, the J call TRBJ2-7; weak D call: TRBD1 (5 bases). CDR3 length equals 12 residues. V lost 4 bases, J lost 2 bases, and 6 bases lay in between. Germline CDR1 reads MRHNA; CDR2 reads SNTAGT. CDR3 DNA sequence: TGTGCCAGCAGTGGGGGCGCCTACGAGCAGTACTTC. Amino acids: CASSGGAYEQYF.

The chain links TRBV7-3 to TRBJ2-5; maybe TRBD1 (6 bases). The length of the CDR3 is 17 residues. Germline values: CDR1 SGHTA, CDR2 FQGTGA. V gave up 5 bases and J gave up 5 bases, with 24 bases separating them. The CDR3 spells CASSPSAGAGAGETQYF. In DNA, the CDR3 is TGTGCCAGCAGCCCGTCAGCTGGTGCAGGGGCAGGGGAGACCCAGTACTTC. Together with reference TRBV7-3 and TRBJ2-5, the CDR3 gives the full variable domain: GAGVSQTPSNKVTEKGKYVELRCDPISGHTALYWYRQSLGQGPEFLIYFQGTGAADDSGLPNDRFFAVRPEGSVSTLKIQRTERGDSAVYLCASSPSAGAGAGETQYFGPGTRLLVL.

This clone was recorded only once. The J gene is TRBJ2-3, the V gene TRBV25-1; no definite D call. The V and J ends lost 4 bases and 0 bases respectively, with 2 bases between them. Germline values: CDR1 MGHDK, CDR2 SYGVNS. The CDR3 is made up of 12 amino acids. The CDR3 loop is CASSVSTDTQYF. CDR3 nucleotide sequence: TGTGCCAGCAGTGTCAGCACAGATACGCAGTATTTT.

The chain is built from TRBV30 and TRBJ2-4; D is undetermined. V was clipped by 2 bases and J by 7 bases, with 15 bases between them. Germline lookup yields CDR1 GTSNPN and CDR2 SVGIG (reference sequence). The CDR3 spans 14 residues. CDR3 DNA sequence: TGTGCCTGGAGTCCGTCTTTCACCAGGAACATTCAGTACTTC. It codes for CAWSPSFTRNIQYF.

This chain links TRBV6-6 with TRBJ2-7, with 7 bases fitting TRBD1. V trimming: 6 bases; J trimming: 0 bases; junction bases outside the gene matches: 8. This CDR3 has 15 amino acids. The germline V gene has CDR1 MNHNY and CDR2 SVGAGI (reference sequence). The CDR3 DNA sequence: TGTGCCAGCAGCGCAGTACGACAGGGCTCCTACGAGCAGTACTTC. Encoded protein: CASSAVRQGSYEQYF.

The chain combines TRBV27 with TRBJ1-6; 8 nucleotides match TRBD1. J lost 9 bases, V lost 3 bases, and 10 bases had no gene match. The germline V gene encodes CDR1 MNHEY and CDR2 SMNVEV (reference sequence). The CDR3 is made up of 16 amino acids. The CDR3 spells CASSFSGGGIVSPLHF. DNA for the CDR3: TGTGCCAGCAGTTTTTCAGGGGGCGGAATAGTTTCACCCCTCCACTTT.

CDR3 nucleotides: TGTGCCAGCAGCCAGGGACAGATGAACACTGAAGCTTTCTTT. As protein: CASSQGQMNTEAFF. This chain uses TRBV11-3 with TRBJ1-1; TRBD1 matches at 7 bases. V shed 5 bases and J 0 bases; nucleotides not matched to a gene: 3. CDR3 size: 14 residues. Germline V gene data show CDR1 as SGHNT and CDR2 as YENEEA. The entire variable domain, with the rest obtained from reference TRBV11-3 and TRBJ1-1, is as follows: EAGVVQSPRYKIIEKKQPVAFWCNPISGHNTLYWYLQNLGQGPELLIRYENEEAVDDSQLPKDRFSAERLKGVDSTLKIQPAELGDSAVYLCASSQGQMNTEAFFGQGTRLTVV.

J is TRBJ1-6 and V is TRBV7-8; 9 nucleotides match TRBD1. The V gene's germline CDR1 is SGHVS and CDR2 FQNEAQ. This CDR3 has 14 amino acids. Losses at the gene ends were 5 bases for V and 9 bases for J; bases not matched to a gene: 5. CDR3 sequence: CASSPWTGVSPLHF. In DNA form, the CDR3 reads TGTGCCAGCAGCCCCTGGACAGGGGTTTCACCCCTCCACTTT. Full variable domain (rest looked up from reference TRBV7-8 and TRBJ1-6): GAGVSQSPRYKVAKRGQDVALRCDPISGHVSLFWYQQALGQGPEFLTYFQNEAQLDKSGLPSDRFFAERPEGSVSTLKIQRTQQEDSAVYLCASSPWTGVSPLHFGNGTRLTVT.

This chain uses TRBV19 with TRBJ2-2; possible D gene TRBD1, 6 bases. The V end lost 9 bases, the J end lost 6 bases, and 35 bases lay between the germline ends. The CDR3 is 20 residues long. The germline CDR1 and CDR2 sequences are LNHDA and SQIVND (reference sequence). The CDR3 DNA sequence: TGTGCCAGGTCCGCCGTAGGGCAGGGGAAAGGGGTGGGAGTTTCCGGGGAGCTGTTTTTT. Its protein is CARSAVGQGKGVGVSGELFF.

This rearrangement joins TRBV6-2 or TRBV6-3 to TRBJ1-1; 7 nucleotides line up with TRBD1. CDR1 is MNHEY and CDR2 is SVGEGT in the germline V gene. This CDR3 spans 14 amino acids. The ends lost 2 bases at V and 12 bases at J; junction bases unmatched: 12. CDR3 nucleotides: TGTGCCAGCAGTTACGGGTCCAGACAGGGTAATTCTTTCTTT. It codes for CASSYGSRQGNSFF.

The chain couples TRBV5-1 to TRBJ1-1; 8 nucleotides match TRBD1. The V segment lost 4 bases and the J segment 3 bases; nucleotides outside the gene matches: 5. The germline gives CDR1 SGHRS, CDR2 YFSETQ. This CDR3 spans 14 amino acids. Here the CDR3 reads CASSPGQGYTEAFF. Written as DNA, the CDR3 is TGCGCCAGCAGCCCAGGACAGGGTTACACTGAAGCTTTCTTT.

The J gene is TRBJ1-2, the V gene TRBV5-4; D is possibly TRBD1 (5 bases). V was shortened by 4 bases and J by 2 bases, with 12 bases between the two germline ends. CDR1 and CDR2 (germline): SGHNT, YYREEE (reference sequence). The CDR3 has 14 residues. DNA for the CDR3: TGTGCCAGCAGCCTAGGACATATGAACTATGGCTACACCTTC. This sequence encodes CASSLGHMNYGYTF.

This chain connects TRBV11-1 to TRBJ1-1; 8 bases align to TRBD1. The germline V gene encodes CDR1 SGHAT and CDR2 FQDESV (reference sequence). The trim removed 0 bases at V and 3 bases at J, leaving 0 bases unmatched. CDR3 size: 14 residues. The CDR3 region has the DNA TGTGCCAGCAGCTTAGCGGACAGGGACACTGAAGCTTTCTTT. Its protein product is CASSLADRDTEAFF.

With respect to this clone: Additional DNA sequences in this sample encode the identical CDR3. The CDR3 DNA follows: TGCGCCAGCAGCTTGGTTGGGGAAACTTACAATGAGCAGTTCTTC. It codes for CASSLVGETYNEQFF. The V call is TRBV5-1, the J call TRBJ2-1; D not resolved. The V end was cut by 0 bases, the J end by 4 bases, with 11 bases between. Germline CDR1 is SGHRS and CDR2 is YFSETQ. The CDR3 is 15 residues long.

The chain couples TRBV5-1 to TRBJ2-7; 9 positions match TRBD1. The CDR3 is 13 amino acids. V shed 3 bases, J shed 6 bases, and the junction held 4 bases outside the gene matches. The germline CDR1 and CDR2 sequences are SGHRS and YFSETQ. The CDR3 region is CASSSGTGTEQYF. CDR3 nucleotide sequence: TGCGCCAGCAGCTCCGGGACAGGGACCGAGCAGTACTTC. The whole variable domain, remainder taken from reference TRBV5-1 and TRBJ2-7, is KAGVTQTPRYLIKTRGQQVTLSCSPISGHRSVSWYQQTPGQGLQFLFEYFSETQRNKGNFPGRFSGRQFSNSRSEMNVSTLELGDSALYLCASSSGTGTEQYFGPGTRLTVT.

CDR3 loop: CASGFRGDTEAFF. In nucleotides, the CDR3 is TGTGCTAGTGGTTTCAGGGGTGACACTGAAGCTTTCTTT. The chain employs TRBV12-5 and TRBJ1-1, with TRBD1 as a possible D gene (6 bases). Germline lookup yields CDR1 LGHNT and CDR2 FRNRAP. CDR3 size: 13 residues. The V end was cut by 3 bases, the J end by 3 bases, with 8 bases between.

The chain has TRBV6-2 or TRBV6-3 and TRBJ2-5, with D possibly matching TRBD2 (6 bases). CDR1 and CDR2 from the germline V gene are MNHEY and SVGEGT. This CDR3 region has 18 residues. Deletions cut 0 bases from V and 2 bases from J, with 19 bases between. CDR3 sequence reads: CASSYSIYLGGVQETQYF. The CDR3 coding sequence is TGTGCCAGCAGTTACTCGATCTATCTGGGCGGGGTGCAAGAGACCCAGTACTTC.

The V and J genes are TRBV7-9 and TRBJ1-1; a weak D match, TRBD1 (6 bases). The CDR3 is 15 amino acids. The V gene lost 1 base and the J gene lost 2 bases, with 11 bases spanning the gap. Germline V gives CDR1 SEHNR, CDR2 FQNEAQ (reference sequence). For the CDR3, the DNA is TGTGCCAGCAGCTTAGTGGGGGGCCGAAACACTGAAGCTTTCTTT. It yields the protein CASSLVGGRNTEAFF.

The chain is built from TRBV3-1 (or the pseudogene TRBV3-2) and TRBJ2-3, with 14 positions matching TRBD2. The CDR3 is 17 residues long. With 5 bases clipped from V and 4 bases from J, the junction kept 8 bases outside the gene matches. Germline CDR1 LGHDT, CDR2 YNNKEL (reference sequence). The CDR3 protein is CASSNPGTSGGADTQYF. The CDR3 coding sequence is TGTGCCAGCAGCAACCCCGGGACTAGCGGGGGTGCAGATACGCAGTATTTT.

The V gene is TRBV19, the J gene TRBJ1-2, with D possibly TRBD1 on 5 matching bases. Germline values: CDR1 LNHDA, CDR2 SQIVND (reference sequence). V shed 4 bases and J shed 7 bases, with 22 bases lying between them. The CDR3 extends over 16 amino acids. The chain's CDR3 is CASSRERWDPGGGYTF. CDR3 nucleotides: TGTGCCAGTAGTAGGGAGAGGTGGGACCCGGGGGGTGGCTACACCTTC.

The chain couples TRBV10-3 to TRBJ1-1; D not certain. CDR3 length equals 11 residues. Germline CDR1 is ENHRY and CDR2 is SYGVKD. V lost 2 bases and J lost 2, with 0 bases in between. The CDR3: CAISENTEAFF. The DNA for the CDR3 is TGTGCCATCAGTGAGAACACTGAAGCTTTCTTT.

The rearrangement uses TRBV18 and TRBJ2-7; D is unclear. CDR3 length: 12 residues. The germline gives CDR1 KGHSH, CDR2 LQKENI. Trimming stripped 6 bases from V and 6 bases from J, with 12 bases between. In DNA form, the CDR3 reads TGTGCCAGCTCCAGGCGACAAGGCGAGCAGTACTTC. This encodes CASSRRQGEQYF.

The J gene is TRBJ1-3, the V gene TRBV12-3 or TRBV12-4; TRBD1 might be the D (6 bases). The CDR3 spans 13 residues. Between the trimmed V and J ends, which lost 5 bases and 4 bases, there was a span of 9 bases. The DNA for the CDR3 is TGTGCCAGCAGTAGCGACAGGGGAAACACCATATATTTT. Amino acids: CASSSDRGNTIYF.

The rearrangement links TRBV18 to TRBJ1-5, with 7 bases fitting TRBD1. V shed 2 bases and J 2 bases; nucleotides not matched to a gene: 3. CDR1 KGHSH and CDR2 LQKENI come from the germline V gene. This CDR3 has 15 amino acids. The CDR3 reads CASSPKGAGNQPQHF. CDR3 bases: TGTGCCAGCTCACCAAAGGGGGCAGGCAATCAGCCCCAGCATTTT.